This TCR beta chain came from a study of blood T cell repertoires in COVID-19. Study context: The origin of the acute and convalescent COVID-19 samples was the United States, Italy and Spain. In each case, the material was cDNA or gDNA derived from T cells, B-cell-depleted T cells, or PBMCs.

Profiled with immunoSEQ multiplex PCR; TCRdb holds only in-frame clones, not every one. The sample records about 140,000 clones, about four fifths being singletons. Participants spanned ages about 18 to 95 years and resided in fewer than 30 US areas. Which cohort a participant joined came from the clinical history participants gave. CDR3 length equals 15 residues. V was trimmed by 3 bases and J by 5 bases, leaving 13 bases between them. The germline V gene has CDR1 KGHSH and CDR2 LQKENI. Sequenced sample: PBMCs or T cells enriched from blood (not recorded which). This receptor was identified in a woman between 50 and 59 years old with acute COVID-19. This chain links TRBV18 with TRBJ2-2; perhaps TRBD1 as D (5 bases). The CDR3 DNA reads as TGTGCCAGCTCACCGGGGCAGACACGAACCGGGGAGCTGTTTTTT. Translated, it gives CASSPGQTRTGELFF. Combining the CDR3 with reference TRBV18 and TRBJ2-2 gives the whole variable domain NAGVMQNPRHLVRRRGQEARLRCSPMKGHSHVYWYRQLPEEGLKFMVYLQKENIIDESGMPKERFSAEFPKEGPSILRIQQVVRGDSAAYFCASSPGQTRTGELFFGEGSRLTVL.